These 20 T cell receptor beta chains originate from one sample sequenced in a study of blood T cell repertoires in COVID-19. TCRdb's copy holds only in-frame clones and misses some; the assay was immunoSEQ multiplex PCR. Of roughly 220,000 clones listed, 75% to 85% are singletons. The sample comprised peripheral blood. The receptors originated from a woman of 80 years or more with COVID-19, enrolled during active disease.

Written as DNA, the CDR3 is TGTGCCAGCAGCCCTAGCGACTCTCTCGAAGCTTTCTTT. It codes for CASSPSDSLEAFF. This sequence joins TRBV7-2 and TRBJ1-1; no reliable D call. Trimming removed 5 bases at V and 8 bases at J, with 15 bases between. CDR1 and CDR2 from the germline V gene are SGHTA and FQGNSA. CDR3 length: 13 residues.

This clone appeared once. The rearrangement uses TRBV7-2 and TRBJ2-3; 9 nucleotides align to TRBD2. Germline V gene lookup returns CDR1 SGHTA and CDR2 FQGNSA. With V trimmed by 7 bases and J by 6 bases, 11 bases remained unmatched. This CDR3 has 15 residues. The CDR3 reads CASTPAGGAPDTQYF. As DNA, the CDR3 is TGTGCCAGCACCCCGGCGGGGGGGGCCCCCGATACGCAGTATTTT.

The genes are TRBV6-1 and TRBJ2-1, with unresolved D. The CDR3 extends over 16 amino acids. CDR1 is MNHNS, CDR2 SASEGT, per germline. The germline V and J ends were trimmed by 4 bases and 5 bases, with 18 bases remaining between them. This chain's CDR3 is CASSGGSLGTNNEQFF. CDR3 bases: TGTGCCAGCAGTGGCGGATCCTTAGGAACTAACAATGAGCAGTTCTTC.

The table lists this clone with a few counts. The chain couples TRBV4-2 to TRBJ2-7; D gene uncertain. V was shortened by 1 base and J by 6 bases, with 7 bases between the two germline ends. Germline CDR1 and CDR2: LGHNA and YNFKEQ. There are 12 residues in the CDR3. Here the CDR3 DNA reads TGTGCCAGCAGCCAAGTCTCCAGCGAGCAGTACTTC. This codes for CASSQVSSEQYF.

CDR3 amino acids: CASREGTGGTYEQYF. CDR3 nucleotide sequence: TGTGCCAGCAGGGAAGGGACAGGGGGAACCTACGAGCAGTACTTC. This rearrangement joins TRBV5-8 to TRBJ2-7, with 11 bases that match TRBD1. CDR1 and CDR2 from the germline V gene are SGHTS and YDEGEE. Unmatched junction bases numbered 6, after V lost 5 bases and J lost 2 bases. The CDR3 spans 15 residues.

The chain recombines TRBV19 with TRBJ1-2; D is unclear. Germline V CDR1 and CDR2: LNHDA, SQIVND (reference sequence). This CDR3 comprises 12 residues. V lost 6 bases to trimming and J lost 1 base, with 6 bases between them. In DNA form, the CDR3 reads TGTGCCAGTAGCGCCAGTAACTATGGCTACACCTTC. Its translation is CASSASNYGYTF.

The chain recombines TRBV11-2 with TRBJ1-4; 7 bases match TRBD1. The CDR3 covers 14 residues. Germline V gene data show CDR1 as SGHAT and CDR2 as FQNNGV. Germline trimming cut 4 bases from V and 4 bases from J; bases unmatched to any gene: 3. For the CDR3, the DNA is TGTGCCAGCAGCTCACAGGGGCTTAATGAAAAACTGTTTTTT. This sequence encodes CASSSQGLNEKLFF.

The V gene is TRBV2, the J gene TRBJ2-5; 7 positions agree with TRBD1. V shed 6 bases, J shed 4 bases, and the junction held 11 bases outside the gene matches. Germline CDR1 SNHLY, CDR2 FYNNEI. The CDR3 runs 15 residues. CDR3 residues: CASRGDRLSAETQYF. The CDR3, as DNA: TGTGCCAGCAGAGGGGACAGACTATCAGCAGAGACCCAGTACTTC.

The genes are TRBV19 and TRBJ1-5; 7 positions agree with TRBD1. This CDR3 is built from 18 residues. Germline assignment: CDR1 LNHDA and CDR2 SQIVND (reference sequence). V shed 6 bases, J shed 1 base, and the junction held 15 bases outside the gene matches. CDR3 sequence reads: CASSRVSISTGSNQPQHF. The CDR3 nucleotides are TGTGCCAGTAGCCGGGTATCGATCTCGACAGGGAGCAATCAGCCCCAGCATTTT.

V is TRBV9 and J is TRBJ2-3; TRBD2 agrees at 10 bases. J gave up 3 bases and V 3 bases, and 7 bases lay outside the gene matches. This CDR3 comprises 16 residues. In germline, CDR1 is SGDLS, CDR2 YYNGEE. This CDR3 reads CASSAEGLAKTDTQYF. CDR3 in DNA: TGTGCCAGCAGCGCAGAGGGACTAGCGAAGACAGATACGCAGTATTTT.

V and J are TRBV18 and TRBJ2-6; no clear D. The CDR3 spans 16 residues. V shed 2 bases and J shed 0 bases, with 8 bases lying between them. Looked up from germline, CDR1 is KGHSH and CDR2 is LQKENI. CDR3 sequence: CASSPIEASGANVLTF. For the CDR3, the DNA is TGTGCCAGCTCACCAATCGAAGCCTCTGGGGCCAACGTCCTGACTTTC.

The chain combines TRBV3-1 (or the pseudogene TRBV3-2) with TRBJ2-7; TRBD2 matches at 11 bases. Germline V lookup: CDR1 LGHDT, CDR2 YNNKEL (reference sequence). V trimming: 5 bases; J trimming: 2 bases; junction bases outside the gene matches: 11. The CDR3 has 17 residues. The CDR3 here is CASSKRPFSGGAYEQYF. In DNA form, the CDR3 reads TGTGCCAGCAGCAAGCGACCCTTTAGCGGGGGGGCCTACGAGCAGTACTTC.

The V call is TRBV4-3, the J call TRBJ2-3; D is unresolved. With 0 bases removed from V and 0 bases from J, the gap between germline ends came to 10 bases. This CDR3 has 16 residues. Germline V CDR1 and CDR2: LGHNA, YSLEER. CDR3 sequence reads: CASSQEAYLSTDTQYF. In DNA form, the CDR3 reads TGCGCCAGCAGCCAAGAAGCCTACCTGAGCACAGATACGCAGTATTTT.

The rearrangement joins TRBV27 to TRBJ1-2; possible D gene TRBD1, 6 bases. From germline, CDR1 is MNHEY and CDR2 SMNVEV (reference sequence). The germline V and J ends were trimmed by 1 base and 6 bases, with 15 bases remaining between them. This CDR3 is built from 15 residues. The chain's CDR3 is CASSLFGRGADGYTF. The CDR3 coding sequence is TGTGCCAGCAGTTTATTTGGCAGGGGTGCGGATGGCTACACCTTC.

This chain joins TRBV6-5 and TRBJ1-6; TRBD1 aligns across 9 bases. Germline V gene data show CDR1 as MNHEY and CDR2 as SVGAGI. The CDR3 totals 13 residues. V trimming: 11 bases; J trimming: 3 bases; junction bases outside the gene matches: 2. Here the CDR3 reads CAGTGNYNSPLHF. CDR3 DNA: TGTGCCGGGACAGGGAACTATAATTCACCCCTCCACTTT.

This chain's CDR3 is CASRGTALGNQPQHF. The CDR3 nucleotides are TGTGCCAGCAGAGGGACAGCCCTGGGCAATCAGCCCCAGCATTTT. This chain uses TRBV4-2 with TRBJ1-5; TRBD1 matches 7 bases. J was trimmed by 2 bases and V by 6 bases; bases with no gene match: 7. The length of the CDR3 is 15 residues. Looked up from germline, CDR1 is LGHNA and CDR2 is YNFKEQ.

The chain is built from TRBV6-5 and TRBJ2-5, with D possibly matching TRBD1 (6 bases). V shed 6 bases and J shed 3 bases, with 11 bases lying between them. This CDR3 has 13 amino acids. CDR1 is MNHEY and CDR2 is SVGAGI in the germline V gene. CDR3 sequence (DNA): TGTGCCAGCAGCAGGGACACGGAAGAGACCCAGTACTTC. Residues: CASSRDTEETQYF.

CDR3 sequence (DNA): TGTGCTAGTGGTTTGGTACCGAGACGTGCAGGATACAATGAGCAGTTCTTC. Translated: CASGLVPRRAGYNEQFF. The chain uses TRBV12-5 and TRBJ2-1; D gene unclear. In germline, CDR1 is LGHNT, CDR2 FRNRAP. Trimming took 0 bases from V and 4 from J, leaving 16 bases between them. CDR3 length equals 17 residues.

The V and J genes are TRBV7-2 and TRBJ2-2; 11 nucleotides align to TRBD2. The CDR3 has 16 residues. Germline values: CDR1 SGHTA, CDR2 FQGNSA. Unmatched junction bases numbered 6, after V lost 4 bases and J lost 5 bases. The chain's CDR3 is CASSSLAGGGTGELFF. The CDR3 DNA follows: TGTGCCAGCAGCTCGCTAGCGGGAGGCGGGACCGGGGAGCTGTTTTTT.

CDR3 coding DNA: TGTGCCAGCAGTTACTCAGGGGGCTATGGCTACACCTTC. Amino acids: CASSYSGGYGYTF. The chain recombines TRBV6-5 with TRBJ1-2, with a possible D match to TRBD1 (6 bases). CDR1 and CDR2 (germline): MNHEY, SVGAGI. Trimming removed 0 bases at V and 4 bases at J, with 6 bases between. CDR3 length: 13 residues.